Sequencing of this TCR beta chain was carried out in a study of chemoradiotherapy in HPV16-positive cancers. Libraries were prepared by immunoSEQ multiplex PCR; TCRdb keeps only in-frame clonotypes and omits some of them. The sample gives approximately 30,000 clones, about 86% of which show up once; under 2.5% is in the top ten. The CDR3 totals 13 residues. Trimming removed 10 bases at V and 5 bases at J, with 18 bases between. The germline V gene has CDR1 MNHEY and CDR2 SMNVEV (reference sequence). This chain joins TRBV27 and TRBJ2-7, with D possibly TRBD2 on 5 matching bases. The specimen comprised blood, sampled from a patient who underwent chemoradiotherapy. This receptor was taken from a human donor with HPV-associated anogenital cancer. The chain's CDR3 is CATRIALGNEQYF. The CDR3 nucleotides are TGTGCCACCCGGATAGCGCTGGGGAACGAGCAGTACTTC.